These 7 T cell receptor beta chains originate from one sample sequenced in a study of cytomegalovirus exposure and HLA in healthy donors. PCR amplification relied on 60 Vbeta primers (plus 13 Jbeta primers). Sequencing used immunoSEQ multiplex PCR; TCRdb keeps in-frame clones, though not all of them. Of 150,000 to 200,000 clones in the sample, about 80% were seen once. Sequenced sample: PBMCs. Receptor source: a woman aged 50 to 65 in good health and CMV-seronegative.

This clone was recorded a few times. The rearrangement links TRBV5-6 to TRBJ2-3, with D perhaps TRBD1 (5 bases). CDR1 and CDR2 from the germline V gene are SGHDT and YYEEEE. This CDR3 spans 14 amino acids. Trimming removed 7 bases from V and 0 bases from J, with 12 bases in between. The CDR3 loop is CASRRQRSTDTQYF. Written as DNA, the CDR3 is TGTGCCAGCCGACGACAGCGTAGCACAGATACGCAGTATTTT.

The chain combines TRBV28 with TRBJ2-7; no definite D call. The V end lost 5 bases, the J end lost 2 bases, and 7 bases lay between the germline ends. The CDR3 spans 12 residues. CDR1 is MDHEN, CDR2 SYDVKM, per germline. The DNA of the CDR3 is TGTGCCAGCAGTCGGAGTACCTACGAGCAGTACTTC. Protein product: CASSRSTYEQYF.

This clone has only one observation. The J gene is TRBJ2-2, the V gene TRBV9; 7 bases line up with TRBD2. This CDR3 is built from 16 residues. Per germline, CDR1 SGDLS and CDR2 YYNGEE. With 0 bases clipped from V and 8 bases from J, the junction kept 10 bases outside the gene matches. The CDR3 DNA reads TGTGCCAGCAGCGTAGCTAGCGGCGTACTGGGTGGGGAGCTGTTTTTT. Its protein is CASSVASGVLGGELFF.

The chain is built from TRBV5-5 and TRBJ2-7; the match to TRBD1 covers 7 bases. The CDR3 spans 14 residues. With V trimmed by 5 bases and J by 9 bases, 14 bases remained unmatched. Per germline, CDR1 SGHKS and CDR2 YYEKEE (reference sequence). The CDR3 DNA reads as TGTGCCAGCAGTCCCGGGACAGCATCCGCTGGGCAGTACTTC. This codes for CASSPGTASAGQYF.

The V gene is TRBV7-8, the J gene TRBJ2-2, with 8 bases identical to TRBD1. V was pared by 0 bases and J by 6 bases, with 6 bases of the junction left unmatched. CDR1 is SGHVS, CDR2 FQNEAQ, per germline. The CDR3 extends over 16 amino acids. The CDR3 region has the DNA TGTGCCAGCAGCTTAGCTCCGACAGGGGCGGCCGGGGAGCTGTTTTTT. It translates to CASSLAPTGAAGELFF. Full variable domain (outside the CDR3, taken from reference TRBV7-8 and TRBJ2-2): GAGVSQSPRYKVAKRGQDVALRCDPISGHVSLFWYQQALGQGPEFLTYFQNEAQLDKSGLPSDRFFAERPEGSVSTLKIQRTQQEDSAVYLCASSLAPTGAAGELFFGEGSRLTVL.

With regard to this clone: The same CDR3 also results from other DNA sequences found in this sample. The rearrangement links TRBV2 to TRBJ1-6; tentatively, D is TRBD1 (6 bases). The V gene's germline CDR1 is SNHLY and CDR2 FYNNEI. The CDR3 length is 15 residues. V was trimmed by 1 base and J by 5 bases, leaving 9 bases between them. In DNA form, the CDR3 reads TGTGCCAGCAGTGAAGACAGGGACGATAATTCACCCCTCCACTTT. Translated, it gives CASSEDRDDNSPLHF.

The chain uses TRBV6-5 and TRBJ2-7; 12 bases fit TRBD2. Germline CDR1 MNHEY, CDR2 SVGAGI. The CDR3 is 15 residues long. The J segment lost 6 bases and the V segment lost 6 bases, leaving 9 bases of the junction unmatched. In DNA, the CDR3 is TGTGCCAGCAGACCACCTAGCGGGAGGGAGTCCGAGCAGTACTTC. Its protein is CASRPPSGRESEQYF.